The clone carrying this T cell receptor beta chain was detected only a few times. Germline V CDR1 and CDR2: SQVTM, ANQGSEA. The CDR3 consists of 15 residues. With 3 bases clipped from V and 0 bases from J, the junction kept 4 bases outside the gene matches. This entry is derived from a study of graft-versus-host responses after intestinal transplantation. For the study at large: Transplant recipients had multivisceral, liver-intestinal, or isolated intestinal grafts. The recipients all started with anti-thymocyte globulin induction and then took tacrolimus and steroids for 3 to 4 years. Study-wide findings and caveats: Present in recipient marrow, GvH clones included some that appeared first in ileum or blood.

Sequencing used immunoSEQ multiplex PCR; TCRdb keeps in-frame clones, though not all of them. Of roughly 8,600 clones listed, around 30% are singletons. The plating included around 200,000 irradiated, violet-dye-labeled stimulator cells together with around 200,000 CFSE-labeled responder cells. After the reaction, the investigators sorted the proliferating CFSE-low CD3+CD4+ and CD3+CD8+ responders. The chain has TRBV29-1 and TRBJ2-2; 7 nucleotides align to TRBD1. This specimen was alloreactive CD8+ T cells from a mixed lymphocyte reaction culture, taken before intestinal transplant. Subset specified: CFSE-low proliferating T cells sorted from approximately 6-day pre-transplant mixed lymphocyte reaction (GvH or HvG direction). The source is a human patient who received an intestinal transplant. Written as DNA, the CDR3 is TGCAGCGTTGATGCGCAGGGGGCGAACACCGGGGAGCTGTTTTTT. The encoded protein is CSVDAQGANTGELFF.